This TCR beta chain was obtained from a study of beta chain features in type 1 diabetes (dated by TCRdb to 2016 to 2019). About the full investigation: Mean age, gender distribution, total cell number and subset yield did not differ between patients and healthy donors. Naive and central memory subsets were obtained from all 30 or so donors, but regulatory and stem cell-like memory subsets were isolated from only 8 patients and about eight healthy donors. A total of some 100,000,000 sorted cells were examined across all samples, and a strong correlation was observed between cell number per subset and RNA yield. In the study, recently diagnosed type 1 diabetes patients and matched healthy donors were compared on the TCRB repertoires of their sorted circulating CD4+ T cell subsets. Findings and caveats that apply to the study as a whole: Because the HLA sub-analyses included only small numbers of individuals, any influence of HLA type on TCRB rearrangement was left unresolved. Sequencing cDNA rather than genomic DNA could over-represent highly expressing activated cells, although activation and CD3 levels did not differ between groups. Naive, central memory and regulatory TCRB repertoires appeared more similar among patients than among healthy donors. At VDJ recombination sites, patients with type 1 diabetes made fewer insertions and deleted more nucleotides, a pattern implying thymic rearrangement abnormalities. PCR might favor shorter templates, but patient and control samples were amplified and corrected together, so any skew would affect both groups equally. In all four CD4+ subsets, TCRB CDR3 length was moderately but significantly shorter in type 1 diabetes patients.

All of the isolated RNA was reverse transcribed with the High Capacity cDNA Reverse Transcription Kit, so expressed TCRB transcripts were sequenced. Deep immunoSEQ sequencing was performed on naive, central memory and regulatory T cell samples, with an average of roughly 3.3 million total reads per sample. Sorted cells were lysed in RLT buffer, and RNA was extracted using DNase-treated RNeasy Micro or Mini kits according to cell number. To prevent cross-contamination, each cell subset was processed individually, whereas patient and healthy donor samples were processed jointly. Using the immunoSEQ multiplex PCR, TCRB sequences were amplified from cDNA into 87-bp fragments spanning the CDR3 region. The amplicons were sequenced using the Illumina HiSeq platform. In the authors' own workflow: Synthetic template baselines were used to correct PCR bias computationally, reads within Hamming distance 2 were collapsed, and singletons that could not be merged were discarded. By aligning reads against IMGT, V, D and J genes, CDR3 length, and insertions or deletions at six rearrangement sites were assigned. Within each subset, clonotype counts were normalized to sorted cell number, and only after that were true diversity and Gini coefficients computed with the tcR R package. The overlap coefficient, calculated on TCRB nucleotide sequences, was used to quantify repertoire sharing. TCRdb provides this immuneACCESS table in a form limited to in-frame rearrangements. Some clones are lacking; in checked studies, under half of them reflect an unresolved V gene, and why the rest are absent is not known. Clone size and V and J calls were adopted from that table, with D and trimming inferred from the DNA. The sample table shows approximately 150,000 clones, and 10% to 15% are seen once. The ten largest clonotypes hold 1% to 1.5% of the sample.

Regarding this clone: Its antigen remains unidentified. The input lacks base qualities; no much larger clone sits a single base away.

A single peripheral blood draw of about 116 mL on average was collected from each donor into heparinised tubes. Using a panel that included CD45RO, CCR7, CD25, CD127, CD95 and CD27, naive, central memory, regulatory and stem cell-like memory CD4+ T cells were sorted on a BD FACSAria II. Every sorted population had a purity above 98%. PBMCs were isolated immediately by Lymphoprep density gradient centrifugation and stained directly without culture. To minimize batch effects, samples were stained and sorted in pairs, one healthy donor with one patient per experiment. V lost 7 bases and J lost 1 base; the stretch between them is 10 bases long. The CDR1 and CDR2 encoded by the germline V gene are SGHDT and YYEEEE. Counted from cysteine to phenylalanine, this CDR3 has 13 amino acids. Kept here is only the CDR3 DNA, which spans 39 bases and is read in frame from base 1.

The rearranged segments are TRBV5-6 and TRBJ2-3, with no reliable assignment of the D segment. This clonotype originated in a man in his late teens or twenties with type 1 diabetes. Specimen: central memory CD4+ T cells from blood. The DNA sequence follows: TGTGCCAGCGAACGGATCCGCACAGATACGCAGTATTTT. It encodes CASERIRTDTQYF.